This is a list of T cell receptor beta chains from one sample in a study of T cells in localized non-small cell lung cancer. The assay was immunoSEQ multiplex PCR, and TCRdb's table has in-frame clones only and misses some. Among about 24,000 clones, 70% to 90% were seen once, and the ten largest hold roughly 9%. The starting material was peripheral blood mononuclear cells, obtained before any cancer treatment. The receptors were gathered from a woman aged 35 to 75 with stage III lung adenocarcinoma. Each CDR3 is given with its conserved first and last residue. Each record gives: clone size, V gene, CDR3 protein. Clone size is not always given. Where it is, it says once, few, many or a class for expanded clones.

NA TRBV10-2 CASSESGPYNSPLHF
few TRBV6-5 CASSLTRGTDTQYF
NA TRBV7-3 CASSLGSGRIYEQYF
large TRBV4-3 CASSHRTGRELFF
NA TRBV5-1 CASSQDSEGQPQHF
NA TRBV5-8 CASNRGYNEQFF
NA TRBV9 CASSGIRRAYGYTF
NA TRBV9 CASSVDGRPGSNQPQHF
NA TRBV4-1 CASSQSPRSDTYEQYF
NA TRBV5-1 CASSPGLGGQLNYGYTF
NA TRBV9 CASSVNPWGGGSGYNEQFF
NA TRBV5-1 CASSLRSGYTEAFF
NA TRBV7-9 CASSPSSGGHGYTF
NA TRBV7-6 CASSANLISETQYF
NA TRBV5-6 CASSQQGMNTEAFF
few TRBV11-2 CASSFSSGLGDYGYTF
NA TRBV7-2 CASSLVGLQETQYF
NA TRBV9 CASSGQYDEQYF
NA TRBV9 CASSVAAGGEQYF
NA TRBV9 CASSVRDRDFGYTF
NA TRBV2 CASRLQGYNEQFF
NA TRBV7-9 CASSRGEDEKLFF
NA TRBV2 CARARSRTRGDEQFF
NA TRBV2 CASRKNRPRDEKLFF
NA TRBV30 CAWSDDRGNQPQHF
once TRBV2 CASSQAGTSGSTDTQYF
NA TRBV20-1 CSASGIYGYTF
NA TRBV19 CASSIGPSYEQYF
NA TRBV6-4 CASGAGHTDTQYF
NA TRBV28 CASRLDRDYYGYTF
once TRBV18 CASSPGGRSYNEQFF
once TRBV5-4 CASSPPERFNEQFF
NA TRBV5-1 CASTLHLTNTGELFF
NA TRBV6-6 CASSPQGAVYNEQFF
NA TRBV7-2 CASSLRFSQGETGELFF
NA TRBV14 CASSPLGQYSPLHF
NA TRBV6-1 CASSEQGAGLETQYF
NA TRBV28 CASSLTGGASGELFF
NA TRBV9 CASTQWTSGTDTQYF